The T cell receptor (beta chain) under discussion was sequenced for a study of response to subunit inactivated influenza vaccine. The CDR3 runs 15 residues. The germline gives CDR1 MDHEN, CDR2 SYDVKM. Trimming cost V 1 base and J 7 bases; bases outside gene matches: 6. This clonotype has a handful of counts. Antigen unknown. Regarding the study as a whole: The authors put forward the suggestion that each seasonal influenza vaccination may bring in only a limited number of new T cells.

One entry per CDR3 protein results from TCRdb running MiXCR on the RT-PCR reads. The sample has around 200,000 distinct CDR3 sequences; 9.2% are singletons. Sequencing was performed on non-naive T cells sorted from PBMCs, taken on the day of vaccination. The chain combines TRBV28 with TRBJ2-7; 11 positions match TRBD1. The TCR comes from a man aged 45-65 years who received an inactivated influenza vaccine. CDR3 residues: CASSLYRTGGFEQYF. In nucleotides, the CDR3 is TGTGCCAGCAGTTTATATCGGACAGGGGGCTTTGAGCAGTACTTC.